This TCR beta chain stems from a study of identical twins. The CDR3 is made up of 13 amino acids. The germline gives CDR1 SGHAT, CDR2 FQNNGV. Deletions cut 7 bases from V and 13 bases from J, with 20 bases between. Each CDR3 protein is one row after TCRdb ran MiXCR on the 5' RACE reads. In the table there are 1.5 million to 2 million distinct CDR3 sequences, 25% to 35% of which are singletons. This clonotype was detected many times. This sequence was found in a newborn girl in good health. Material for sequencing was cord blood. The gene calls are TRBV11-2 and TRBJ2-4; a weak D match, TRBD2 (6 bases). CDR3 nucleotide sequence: TGTGCCAGCACCCCTAGCGAGGTTACGACGCAGTACTTC. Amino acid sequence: CASTPSEVTTQYF.